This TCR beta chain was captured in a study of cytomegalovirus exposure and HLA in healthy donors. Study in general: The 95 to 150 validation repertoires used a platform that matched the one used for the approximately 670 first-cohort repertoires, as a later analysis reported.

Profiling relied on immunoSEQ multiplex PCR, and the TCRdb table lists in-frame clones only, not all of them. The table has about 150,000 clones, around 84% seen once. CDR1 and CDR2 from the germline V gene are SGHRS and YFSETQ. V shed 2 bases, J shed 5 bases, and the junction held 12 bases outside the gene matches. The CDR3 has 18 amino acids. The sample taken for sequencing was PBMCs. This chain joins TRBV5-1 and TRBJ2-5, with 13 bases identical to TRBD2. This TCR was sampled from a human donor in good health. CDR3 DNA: TGCGCCAGCAGCTTCGGGACTAGCGGGATTCCGCGAGGGGAGACCCAGTACTTC. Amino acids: CASSFGTSGIPRGETQYF.